These 27 T cell receptor beta chains share one sample of origin, sequenced in a study of CD8 T cells in ankylosing spondylitis. TCRdb redid the calling of the 5' RACE reads with MiXCR, one entry per CDR3 protein. The sample lists fewer than 200,000 distinct CDR3 sequences, about 18% occurring once. Sample: blood, either unsorted or a sorted T cell fraction (not recorded which). The origin of the receptors is a male donor with ankylosing spondylitis or in good health (not recorded which).

The table lists this clonotype with a few counts. The V gene is TRBV20-1, the J gene TRBJ2-7; 10 nucleotides agree with TRBD1. V trimming: 5 bases; J trimming: 5 bases; junction bases outside the gene matches: 6. This CDR3 comprises 13 residues. Germline V CDR1 and CDR2: DFQATT, SNEGSKA (reference sequence). The CDR3 loop reads CSAPGQGSHEQYF. CDR3 bases: TGCAGTGCTCCGGGACAGGGGTCCCACGAGCAGTACTTC.

This clonotype was counted at least ten times. This chain joins TRBV6-1 and TRBJ1-1, with D possibly being TRBD1 (5 bases). The CDR3 totals 15 residues. Trimming took 5 bases from V and 1 from J, leaving 14 bases between them. From germline, CDR1 is MNHNS and CDR2 SASEGT. The CDR3 DNA is TGTGCCAGCAGTAGGACAAGCGGGGGGAACACTGAAGCTTTCTTT. Encoded protein: CASSRTSGGNTEAFF.

J is TRBJ2-7 and V is TRBV12-3 or TRBV12-4; 9 bases agree with TRBD2. The CDR3 is 12 amino acids. After removal of 6 bases from V and 8 bases from J, the junction contained 5 bases not matched to a gene. The CDR3 sequence: CASSPTSGKQYF. The CDR3, as DNA: TGTGCCAGCAGCCCGACTAGCGGTAAGCAGTACTTC.

This clonotype was counted a few times. A much larger clone differs by one base, so this may be a read error. The chain carries TRBV16 and TRBJ2-7, with TRBD1 identical over 7 bases. The CDR3 is made up of 12 amino acids. The germline V gene encodes CDR1 KGHSY and CDR2 FQNENV. V lost 5 bases and J lost 3; bases outside the gene matches: 1. CDR3 loop: CASSAGGYEQYF. CDR3 DNA: TGTGCCAGCAGCGCAGGGGGCTACGAGCAGTACTTC.

This clonotype was found many times. The rearrangement uses TRBV20-1 and TRBJ2-1; perhaps TRBD2 as D (5 bases). Between the trimmed V and J ends, which lost 3 bases and 0 bases, there was a span of 27 bases. Germline CDR1 is DFQATT and CDR2 is SNEGSKA (reference sequence). The CDR3 runs to 20 residues. CDR3 sequence (DNA): TGCAGTGCTAGTGAGAGGCGGGTCCTCTCAAGAGCGAGCTCCTACAATGAGCAGTTCTTC. Translated, it gives CSASERRVLSRASSYNEQFF.

The chain couples TRBV30 to TRBJ1-4; D unclear. Germline CDR1 GTSNPN, CDR2 SVGIG (reference sequence). Trimming cost V 0 bases and J 4 bases, with 9 bases left between them. CDR3 length: 14 residues. This CDR3 is CAWSVTGVNEKLFF. The CDR3, as DNA: TGTGCCTGGAGTGTAACCGGGGTTAATGAAAAACTGTTTTTT.

The chain combines TRBV5-4 with TRBJ2-5, with 7 nucleotides matching TRBD1. CDR3 length: 13 residues. With 4 bases clipped from V and 3 bases from J, the junction kept 3 bases outside the gene matches. Germline CDR1 is SGHNT and CDR2 is YYREEE (reference sequence). Here the CDR3 DNA reads TGTGCCAGCAGCGCCGGGACAGAAGAGACCCAGTACTTC. Translated: CASSAGTEETQYF.

This clonotype was observed many times. The genes are TRBV7-8 and TRBJ1-1; D is possibly TRBD1 (5 bases). CDR1 is SGHVS, CDR2 FQNEAQ, per germline. This CDR3 is built from 16 residues. Trimming removed 5 bases from V and 1 base from J, with 17 bases in between. The CDR3 sequence: CASSPRTFGANTEAFF. The CDR3 DNA reads as TGTGCCAGCAGCCCCAGGACGTTCGGGGCGAACACTGAAGCTTTCTTT.

The J gene is TRBJ1-2, the V gene TRBV19, with 8 bases that match TRBD1. Germline lookup yields CDR1 LNHDA and CDR2 SQIVND (reference sequence). The CDR3 spans 14 residues. V was clipped by 6 bases and J by 7 bases; unmatched bases: 10. The DNA of the CDR3 is TGTGCCAGTAGCCGTAAGGACAGGGAGTCTGGCTACACCTTC. Its translation is CASSRKDRESGYTF.

This clonotype showed up just a few times. The genes are TRBV29-1 and TRBJ2-1; 9 nucleotides align to TRBD1. The J segment lost 3 bases and the V segment lost 5 bases, leaving 2 bases of the junction unmatched. This CDR3 spans 13 amino acids. CDR1 and CDR2 from the germline V gene are SQVTM and ANQGSEA. CDR3 sequence (DNA): TGCAGCGTTCCGGGACAGGGCTACAATGAGCAGTTCTTC. Translating gives CSVPGQGYNEQFF.

Comments on this clonotype: This may stem from a read error, because a much larger clone lies one nucleotide away. The chain links TRBV12-3 or TRBV12-4 to TRBJ1-5; 7 nucleotides match TRBD1. TRBJ2-3 explains the end of the DNA better; the J call may be wrong. CDR3 size: 16 residues. The CDR3 DNA follows: TGTGCCAGCAGGAAACAGGGGCCTGGTGGCAATCAGCCCCAGTATTTT. It codes for CASRKQGPGGNQPQYF.

This chain connects TRBV18 to TRBJ2-3, with D possibly matching TRBD1 (6 bases). Trimming stripped 3 bases from V and 4 bases from J, with 11 bases between. The germline V gene has CDR1 KGHSH and CDR2 LQKENI. The CDR3 contains 14 residues. The CDR3, as DNA: TGTGCCAGCTCACCTGTACAGGGCGCAGATACGCAGTATTTT. Its protein is CASSPVQGADTQYF.

This clonotype was picked up many times. The chain is built from TRBV28 and TRBJ2-7; TRBD1 matches 8 bases. J was trimmed by 7 bases and V by 4 bases; bases with no gene match: 9. The CDR3 sequence is 14 residues long. Germline lookup yields CDR1 MDHEN and CDR2 SYDVKM. The CDR3 DNA reads as TGTGCCAGCAGTTCTGGACAGGGTACCGAAGAGCAGTACTTC. This gives the protein CASSSGQGTEEQYF.

The chain carries TRBV29-1 and TRBJ2-5; 11 bases fit TRBD2. CDR1 and CDR2 from the germline V gene are SQVTM and ANQGSEA. Trimming removed 4 bases from V and 5 bases from J; junction bases left unmatched: 6. The CDR3 is 14 amino acids. In DNA form, the CDR3 reads TGCAGCGTTGGACTAGCGGGAATTCGGGAGACCCAGTACTTC. This gives the protein CSVGLAGIRETQYF.

V usage is TRBV12-3 or TRBV12-4 and J usage is TRBJ1-5; D uncertain. This CDR3 has 13 amino acids. With 2 bases removed from V and 5 bases from J, the gap between germline ends came to 7 bases. The CDR3 bases are TGTGCCAGCAGTTTAAGTCGGTATCAGCCCCAGCATTTT. Translation gives CASSLSRYQPQHF.

This clonotype was recorded many times. V and J are TRBV5-1 and TRBJ2-2; TRBD2 might be the D (6 bases). Germline lookup yields CDR1 SGHRS and CDR2 YFSETQ. The CDR3 contains 14 residues. Trimming removed 7 bases at V and 1 base at J, with 11 bases between. This CDR3 is CASAGGENTGELFF. CDR3 nucleotide sequence: TGCGCCAGCGCCGGAGGGGAGAACACCGGGGAGCTGTTTTTT. The variable domain in full, completed from reference TRBV5-1 and TRBJ2-2, reads KAGVTQTPRYLIKTRGQQVTLSCSPISGHRSVSWYQQTPGQGLQFLFEYFSETQRNKGNFPGRFSGRQFSNSRSEMNVSTLELGDSALYLCASAGGENTGELFFGEGSRLTVL.

V is TRBV24-1 and J is TRBJ2-2; 9 bases are a match to TRBD1. The V gene's germline CDR1 is KGHDR and CDR2 SFDVKD. CDR3 length equals 16 residues. V was pared by 3 bases and J by 3 bases, with 4 bases of the junction left unmatched. The CDR3 reads CATSDRDRVYTGELFF. DNA for the CDR3: TGTGCCACCAGTGATCGGGACAGGGTTTACACCGGGGAGCTGTTTTTT.

V is TRBV28 and J is TRBJ2-2; unclear D gene. The germline V and J ends were trimmed by 2 bases and 2 bases, with 9 bases remaining between them. Germline V lookup: CDR1 MDHEN, CDR2 SYDVKM. The CDR3 runs 15 residues. The CDR3 DNA sequence: TGTGCCAGCAGTTTAGCCAGATCTAACACCGGGGAGCTGTTTTTT. This encodes CASSLARSNTGELFF.

In this sample, this clonotype turned up many times. V and J are TRBV20-1 and TRBJ2-3; D gene uncertain. This CDR3 contains 14 residues. V was clipped by 5 bases and J by 3 bases, with 15 bases between them. The germline V gene has CDR1 DFQATT and CDR2 SNEGSKA (reference sequence). In DNA, the CDR3 is TGCAGTGCTTATGCCTGGGGATTTACAGATACGCAGTATTTT. Protein product: CSAYAWGFTDTQYF.

This clonotype was recorded many times. The rearrangement uses TRBV11-1 and TRBJ2-1, with 11 bases fitting TRBD2. Germline loops: CDR1 SGHAT, CDR2 FQDESV (reference sequence). The CDR3 extends over 16 amino acids. V shed 0 bases, J shed 7 bases, and the junction held 5 bases outside the gene matches. Written as DNA, the CDR3 is TGTGCCAGCAGCTTAGCGAGAACTAGCGGGAGAAATGAGCAGTTCTTC. Its translation is CASSLARTSGRNEQFF.

At least ten counts were recorded for this clonotype. CDR3 sequence: CASSLGVITYEQYF. The CDR3 DNA follows: TGTGCCAGCAGTTTGGGGGTCATCACCTACGAGCAGTACTTC. The chain joins TRBV12-3 or TRBV12-4 to TRBJ2-7; D is tentatively TRBD1 or TRBD2 (5 bases each). Trimming cost V 3 bases and J 2 bases, with 11 bases left between them. The CDR3 has 14 residues.

As regards this clonotype: A much larger clone differs from this one at a single base, so this may be a read error. The rearrangement links TRBV5-4 to TRBJ1-2; D is unclear. The CDR3 contains 12 residues. Germline values: CDR1 SGHNT, CDR2 YYREEE (reference sequence). CDR3 protein: CVSSLENYGYTF. The CDR3 DNA is TGTGTCAGCAGCTTGGAGAACTATGGCTACACCTTC.

The chain couples TRBV4-1 to TRBJ1-1; possible D gene TRBD1, 5 bases. The V gene lost 4 bases and the J gene lost 0 bases, with 15 bases spanning the gap. This CDR3 spans 16 amino acids. In germline, CDR1 is MGHRA, CDR2 YSYEKL. The CDR3 loop reads CASSLDPQGMNTEAFF. The CDR3 DNA reads TGCGCCAGCAGCCTCGACCCCCAGGGTATGAACACTGAAGCTTTCTTT.

The rearrangement joins TRBV28 to TRBJ2-5; 8 bases fit TRBD2. This CDR3 spans 15 amino acids. V shed 6 bases, J shed 2 bases, and the junction held 8 bases outside the gene matches. Germline values: CDR1 MDHEN, CDR2 SYDVKM. CDR3 region: CASRPGLAHQETQYF. The CDR3 bases are TGTGCCAGCAGACCCGGACTAGCTCATCAAGAGACCCAGTACTTC.

The V call is TRBV20-1, the J call TRBJ2-7; TRBD2 matches at 7 bases. There are 15 residues in the CDR3. The junction had 10 bases not matched to a gene; V was cut back by 5 bases and J by 0 bases. CDR1 and CDR2 (germline): DFQATT, SNEGSKA (reference sequence). The CDR3 loop is CSAGDSSGGSYEQYF. In nucleotides, the CDR3 is TGCAGTGCTGGCGACTCTAGCGGCGGCTCCTACGAGCAGTACTTC.

The V and J genes are TRBV7-9 and TRBJ1-2; D is undetermined. Deletions cut 7 bases from V and 4 bases from J, with 13 bases between. Germline CDR1 SEHNR, CDR2 FQNEAQ (reference sequence). This CDR3 comprises 13 residues. The CDR3 DNA reads as TGTGCCAGCACCGACCTGGCTAGCTATGGCTACACCTTC. It is translated as CASTDLASYGYTF. The variable domain in full, with the rest retrieved from reference TRBV7-9 and TRBJ1-2, is DTGVSQNPRHKITKRGQNVTFRCDPISEHNRLYWYRQTLGQGPEFLTYFQNEAQLEKSRLLSDRFSAERPKGSFSTLEIQRTEQGDSAMYLCASTDLASYGYTFGSGTRLTVV.

This clonotype occurred a few times. The chain employs TRBV5-1 and TRBJ2-7; 9 positions agree with TRBD2. The CDR3 has 13 residues. Trimming cost V 4 bases and J 6 bases; bases outside gene matches: 5. CDR1 and CDR2 (germline): SGHRS, YFSETQ. DNA of the CDR3: TGCGCCAGCAGCCCGGGGACTAGCCTCGAGCAGTACTTC. Residues: CASSPGTSLEQYF.